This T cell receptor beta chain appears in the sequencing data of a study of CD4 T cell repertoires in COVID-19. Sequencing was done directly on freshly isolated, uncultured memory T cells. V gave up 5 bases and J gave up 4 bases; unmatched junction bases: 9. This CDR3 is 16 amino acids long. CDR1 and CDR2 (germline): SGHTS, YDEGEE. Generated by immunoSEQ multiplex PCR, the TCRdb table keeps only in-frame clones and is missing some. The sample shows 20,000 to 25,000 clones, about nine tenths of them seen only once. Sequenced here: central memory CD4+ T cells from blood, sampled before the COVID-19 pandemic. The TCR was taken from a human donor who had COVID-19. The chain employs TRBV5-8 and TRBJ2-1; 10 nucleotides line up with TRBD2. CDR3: CASSSGERGGYNEQFF. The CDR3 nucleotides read TGTGCCAGCAGTTCCGGGGAGCGGGGGGGATACAATGAGCAGTTCTTC.